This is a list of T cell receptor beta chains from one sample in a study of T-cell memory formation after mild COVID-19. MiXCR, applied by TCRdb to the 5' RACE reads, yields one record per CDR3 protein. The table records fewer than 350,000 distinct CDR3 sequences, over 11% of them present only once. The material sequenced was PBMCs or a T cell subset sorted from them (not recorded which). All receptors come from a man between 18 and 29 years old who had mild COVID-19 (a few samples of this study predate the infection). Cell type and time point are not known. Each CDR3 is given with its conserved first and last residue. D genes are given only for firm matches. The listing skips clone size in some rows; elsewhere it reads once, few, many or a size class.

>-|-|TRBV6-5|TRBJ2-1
CASRRGPLSYNEQFF
TGTGCCAGCCGCCGGGGGCCACTCTCCTACAATGAGCAGTTCTTC
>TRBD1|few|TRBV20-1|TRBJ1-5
CSAHRGQRQPQHF
TGCAGTGCTCACAGGGGGCAAAGGCAGCCCCAGCATTTT
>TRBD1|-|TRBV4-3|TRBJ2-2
CASGRGRFGTGELFF
TGCGCCAGCGGCAGGGGGCGATTTGGCACCGGGGAGCTGTTTTTT
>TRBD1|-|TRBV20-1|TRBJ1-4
CSAWTGTGEKLFF
TGCAGTGCATGGACAGGGACGGGTGAAAAACTGTTTTTT
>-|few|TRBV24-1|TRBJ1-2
CATSVPLLSNYGYTF
TGTGCCACCAGTGTCCCACTCCTGTCCAACTATGGCTACACCTTC
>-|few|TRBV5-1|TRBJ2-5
CASSPLGTGSETQYF
TGCGCCAGCAGCCCCCTTGGGACCGGATCGGAGACCCAGTACTTC
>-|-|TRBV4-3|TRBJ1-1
CASSQGSHTEAFF
TGCGCCAGCAGCCAAGGATCCCACACTGAAGCTTTCTTT
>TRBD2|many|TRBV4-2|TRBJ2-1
CASSHSSGGAPYNEQFF
TGTGCCAGCAGCCACTCTAGCGGGGGGGCCCCCTACAATGAGCAGTTCTTC
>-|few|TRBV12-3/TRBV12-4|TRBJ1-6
CASSLGYSPLHF
TGTGCCAGCAGTTTAGGATATTCACCCCTCCACTTT
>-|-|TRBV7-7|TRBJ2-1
CASSLGPGTEQFF
TGTGCCAGCAGCTTAGGGCCTGGCACTGAGCAGTTCTTC
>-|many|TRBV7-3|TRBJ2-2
CASSQLGPPNTGELFF
TGTGCCAGCAGTCAGTTGGGCCCCCCGAACACCGGGGAGCTGTTTTTT
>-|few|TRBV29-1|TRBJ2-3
CSSRGMVAGTQYF
TGCAGCAGTCGGGGAATGGTCGCAGGTACGCAGTATTTT
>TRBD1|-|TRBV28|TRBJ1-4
CASSIGTGREKLFF
TGTGCCAGCAGCATTGGGACAGGGCGAGAAAAACTGTTTTTT
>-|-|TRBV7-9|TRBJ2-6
CASSSPSNVLTF
TGTGCCAGCAGCTCACCTTCCAACGTCCTGACTTTC
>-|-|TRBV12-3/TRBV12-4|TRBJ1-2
CASSPRRLANYGYTF
TGTGCCAGCAGTCCGCGACGGTTAGCTAACTATGGCTACACCTTC
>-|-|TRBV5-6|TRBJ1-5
CASSSGLNGRQPQHF
TGTGCCAGCAGCTCGGGACTCAACGGCCGTCAGCCCCAGCATTTT
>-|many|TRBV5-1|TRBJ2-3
CASSTQGTDTQYF
TGCGCCAGCAGCACACAGGGAACAGATACGCAGTATTTT
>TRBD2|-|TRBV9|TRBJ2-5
CASSGPMTSGDSRWETQYF
TGTGCCAGCAGTGGTCCGATGACTAGCGGGGATTCTAGGTGGGAGACCCAGTACTTC
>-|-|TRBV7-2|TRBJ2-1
CASSLDQHNEQFF
TGTGCCAGCAGCTTGGATCAACACAATGAGCAGTTCTTC
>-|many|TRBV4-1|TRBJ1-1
CASSQGGVKPFF
TGCGCCAGCAGCCAAGGGGGGGTAAAGCCTTTCTTT
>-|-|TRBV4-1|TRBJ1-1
CASSPRQGLEAFF
TGCGCCAGCAGCCCACGTCAGGGCCTTGAAGCTTTCTTT
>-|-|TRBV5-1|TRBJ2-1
CASSPDRTNEQFF
TGCGCCAGCAGCCCAGACAGGACAAATGAGCAGTTCTTC
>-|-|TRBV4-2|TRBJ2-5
CASSQDPTTSQETQYF
TGTGCCAGCAGCCAAGATCCCACAACGAGCCAAGAGACCCAGTACTTC
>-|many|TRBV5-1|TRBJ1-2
CASRTDANYGYTF
TGCGCCAGCAGAACGGACGCTAACTATGGCTACACCTTC
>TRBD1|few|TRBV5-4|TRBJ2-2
CASSKTGGTGELFF
TGTGCCAGCAGCAAGACAGGGGGCACCGGGGAGCTGTTTTTT
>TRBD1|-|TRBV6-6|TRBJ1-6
CASSYSGTGVSPLHF
TGTGCCAGCAGTTACTCCGGGACAGGGGTTTCACCCCTCCACTTT
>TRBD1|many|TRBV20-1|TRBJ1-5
CSARDRPQLNQPQHF
TGCAGTGCTAGGGACAGGCCCCAACTCAATCAGCCCCAGCATTTT
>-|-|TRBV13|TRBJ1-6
CASSAPEAGYSPLHF
TGTGCCAGCAGCGCACCCGAGGCGGGGTATTCACCCCTCCACTTT
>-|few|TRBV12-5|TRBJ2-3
CASGASDRPDTQYF
TGTGCTAGTGGGGCTAGCGATCGCCCAGATACGCAGTATTTT
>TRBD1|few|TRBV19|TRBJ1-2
CASSMVLKQGTGYTF
TGTGCCAGTAGTATGGTGTTGAAACAGGGGACGGGCTACACCTTC
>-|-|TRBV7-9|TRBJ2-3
CASSSARTNTQYF
TGTGCCAGCAGCTCTGCCAGGACCAATACGCAGTATTTT
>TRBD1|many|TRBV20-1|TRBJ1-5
CSARTGEQPQHF
TGCAGTGCTAGGACAGGGGAACAGCCCCAGCATTTT
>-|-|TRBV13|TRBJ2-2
CASSFSRGYGELFF
TGTGCCAGCAGCTTCTCCAGGGGTTACGGGGAGCTGTTTTTT
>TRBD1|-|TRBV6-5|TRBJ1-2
CASSYSSEGALGGYTF
TGTGCCAGCAGTTACTCGAGTGAGGGGGCGCTAGGTGGCTACACCTTC
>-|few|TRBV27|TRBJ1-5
CASSLISVRGPNQPQHF
TGTGCCAGCAGTTTAATATCGGTACGCGGGCCGAATCAGCCCCAGCATTTT
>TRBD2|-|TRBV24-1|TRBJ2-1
CATSDYGGGRGLAGPEQFF
TGTGCCACCAGTGATTACGGGGGGGGTCGAGGACTAGCGGGACCTGAGCAGTTCTTC
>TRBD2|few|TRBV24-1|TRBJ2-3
CATSDPTSGGAQGDTQYF
TGTGCCACCAGTGACCCTACTAGCGGGGGGGCCCAAGGAGATACGCAGTATTTT
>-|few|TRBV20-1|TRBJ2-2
CSARGQNTGELFF
TGCAGTGCTAGGGGACAGAACACCGGGGAGCTGTTTTTT
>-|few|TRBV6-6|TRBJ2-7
CASSYSRGLAEQYF
TGTGCCAGCAGTTACTCTAGGGGATTGGCCGAGCAGTACTTC
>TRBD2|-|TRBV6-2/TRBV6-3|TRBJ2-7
CASRGTSVYEQYF
TGTGCCAGCAGGGGGACTAGCGTCTACGAGCAGTACTTC
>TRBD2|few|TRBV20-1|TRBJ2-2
CSARVASGGSGELFF
TGCAGTGCTAGAGTGGCCAGCGGGGGGTCCGGGGAGCTGTTTTTT
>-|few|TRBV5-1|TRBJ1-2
CASSLAGVAVPYGYTF
TGCGCCAGCAGCTTGGCAGGAGTGGCAGTCCCCTATGGCTACACCTTC
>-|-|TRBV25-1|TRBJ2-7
CASSVTRSYDSEQYF
TGTGCCAGCAGTGTCACCCGTAGCTATGATAGCGAGCAGTACTTC
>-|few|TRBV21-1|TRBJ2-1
CASSKGSLTSYNEQFF
TGTGCCAGCAGCAAAGGATCTCTCACCTCCTACAATGAGCAGTTCTTC
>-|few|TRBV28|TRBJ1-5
CASSLSTGSQPQHF
TGTGCCAGCAGTTTGAGTACAGGTTCGCAGCCCCAGCATTTT
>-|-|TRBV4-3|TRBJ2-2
CASSQEGRDGELFF
TGCGCCAGCAGCCAAGAGGGGCGCGACGGGGAGCTGTTTTTT
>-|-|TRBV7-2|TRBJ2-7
CASSDRISYEQYF
TGTGCCAGCAGCGACAGGATATCCTACGAGCAGTACTTC
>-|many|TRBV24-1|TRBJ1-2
CAPLRDTNYGYTF
TGTGCCCCCCTCCGGGACACTAACTATGGCTACACCTTC
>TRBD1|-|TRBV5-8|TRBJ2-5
CASSLGTGGREETQYF
TGTGCCAGCAGCCTGGGGACAGGGGGTAGGGAAGAGACCCAGTACTTC
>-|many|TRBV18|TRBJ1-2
CASSPTGTNYGYTF
TGTGCCAGCTCACCAACGGGTACTAACTATGGCTACACCTTC
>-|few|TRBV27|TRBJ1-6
CASSFWGGRARNSPLHF
TGTGCCAGCAGTTTTTGGGGGGGCAGGGCGAGAAATTCACCCCTCCACTTT
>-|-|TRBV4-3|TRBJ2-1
CASSQERGKQFF
TGCGCCAGCAGCCAAGAGAGAGGGAAGCAGTTCTTC
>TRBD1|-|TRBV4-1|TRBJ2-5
CASSQDGTGGSTQYF
TGCGCCAGCAGCCAAGATGGGACAGGGGGCTCGACCCAGTACTTC
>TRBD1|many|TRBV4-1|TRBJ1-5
CASSQVFSGTDSGPQHF
TGCGCCAGCAGCCAAGTCTTCTCCGGGACAGACAGCGGTCCCCAGCATTTT
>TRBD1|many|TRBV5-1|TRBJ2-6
CASSLRPGGLSSGANVLTF
TGCGCCAGCAGCTTACGACCAGGGGGCCTAAGCTCTGGGGCCAACGTCCTGACTTTC
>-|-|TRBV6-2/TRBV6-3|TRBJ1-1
CASRKRGSLTEAFF
TGTGCCAGCAGAAAACGAGGGAGTCTGACTGAAGCTTTCTTT
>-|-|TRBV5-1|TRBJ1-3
CASNGGSGNTIYF
TGCGCCAGCAACGGGGGCTCTGGAAACACCATATATTTT
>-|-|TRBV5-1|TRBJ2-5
CASSSGSGGPWQETQYF
TGCGCCAGCAGCTCGGGCAGTGGGGGACCTTGGCAGGAGACCCAGTACTTC
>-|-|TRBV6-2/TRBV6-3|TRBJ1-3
CASIGYGSSGNTIYF
TGTGCCAGCATCGGATACGGCAGCTCTGGAAACACCATATATTTT
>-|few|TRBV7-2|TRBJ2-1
CASRRQVGNNNEQFF
TGTGCCAGCAGGAGACAGGTTGGGAATAACAATGAGCAGTTCTTC